A selection of T cell receptor beta chains follows, all from one sample in a study of cytomegalovirus exposure and HLA in healthy donors. Using immunoSEQ multiplex PCR, the repertoire was profiled, and TCRdb retains in-frame clones only, with some absent. Recorded for this sample: approximately 50,000 clones. The specimen sequenced was PBMCs. All receptors come from a male donor in good health and CMV-seronegative. CDR3s include the opening cysteine and the closing phenylalanine or tryptophan. D genes are given only for firm matches.

D: TRBD1
V: TRBV19
J: TRBJ1-5
DNA: TGTGCCAGTAGTAACGTTCCCGAGGACAGGAATCAGCCCCAGCATTTT
CDR3: CASSNVPEDRNQPQHF

D: NA
V: TRBV6-5
J: TRBJ1-6
DNA: TGTGCCAGCAGTTACTCTACAGCACCCACCAATTCACCCCTCCACTTT
CDR3: CASSYSTAPTNSPLHF

D: NA
V: TRBV7-6
J: TRBJ2-4
DNA: TGTGCCAGCAGCTCTGGGACACGACTAGCCAAAAACATTCAGTACTTC
CDR3: CASSSGTRLAKNIQYF

D: NA
V: TRBV6-6
J: TRBJ1-1
DNA: TGTGCCAGCAGTTACCGGGGGGCGGGCACTGAAGCTTTCTTT
CDR3: CASSYRGAGTEAFF

D: NA
V: TRBV12-5
J: TRBJ1-3
DNA: TGTGCTAGTGGCCTTAGGACAGCTACCCGCTCTGGAAACACCATATATTTT
CDR3: CASGLRTATRSGNTIYF

D: TRBD1
V: TRBV2
J: TRBJ1-4
DNA: TGTGCCAGCAGTGCTTACAGGGGGCCTACTAATGAAAAACTGTTTTTT
CDR3: CASSAYRGPTNEKLFF

D: NA
V: TRBV7-6
J: TRBJ1-2
DNA: TGTGCCATAGCGACAGGAGGATATGGCTACACCTTC
CDR3: CAIATGGYGYTF

D: NA
V: TRBV6-5
J: TRBJ1-2
DNA: TGTGCCAGCAGCGACTTCGTGGCCTATGGCTACACCTTC
CDR3: CASSDFVAYGYTF

D: NA
V: TRBV6-5
J: TRBJ1-1
DNA: TGTGCCAGCAGCCCCCCCATGAACACTGAAGCTTTCTTT
CDR3: CASSPPMNTEAFF

D: NA
V: TRBV6-6
J: TRBJ2-1
DNA: TGTGCCAGCAGTTATAGCCAAGTCGGGTACAATGAGCAGTTCTTC
CDR3: CASSYSQVGYNEQFF

D: NA
V: TRBV5-6
J: TRBJ2-7
DNA: TGTGCCAGCAGCTTAGCAGGGGTCTCCTACGAGCAGTACTTC
CDR3: CASSLAGVSYEQYF

D: NA
V: TRBV4-1
J: TRBJ2-1
DNA: TGCGCCAGCAGCCAAGATGCTATAGGCGGGAACTACAATGAGCAGTTCTTC
CDR3: CASSQDAIGGNYNEQFF

D: NA
V: TRBV11-2
J: TRBJ1-1
DNA: TGTGCCAGCAGCCTACAGGGTGGGAACACTGAAGCTTTCTTT
CDR3: CASSLQGGNTEAFF

D: TRBD1
V: TRBV7-2
J: TRBJ1-2
DNA: TGTGCCAGCAGATGGACAGGGAACTATGGCTACACCTTC
CDR3: CASRWTGNYGYTF

D: NA
V: TRBV27
J: TRBJ2-7
DNA: TGTGCCAGCAGTTCCCCCTCGGGCGGGAATAGCGAGCAGTACTTC
CDR3: CASSSPSGGNSEQYF

D: NA
V: TRBV4-1
J: TRBJ2-7
DNA: TGCGCCAGCAGCCAAGATGTTGAACAAAACTACGAGCAGTACTTC
CDR3: CASSQDVEQNYEQYF

D: NA
V: TRBV13
J: TRBJ2-3
DNA: TGTGCCAGCAGCCTACCCGATCCGGGACAAGGCGGGGGAGATACGCAGTATTTT
CDR3: CASSLPDPGQGGGDTQYF

D: NA
V: TRBV6-5
J: TRBJ1-1
DNA: TGTGCCAGCAGTTACGGGCGGGGGAGCACTGAAGCTTTCTTT
CDR3: CASSYGRGSTEAFF

D: NA
V: TRBV7-3
J: TRBJ2-3
DNA: TGTGCCAGCAGCTTAACGGGGGGGCCAGATACGCAGTATTTT
CDR3: CASSLTGGPDTQYF

D: NA
V: TRBV12-5
J: TRBJ2-5
DNA: TGTGCTAGTGGTTTGGGGAGACAAGAGACCCAGTACTTC
CDR3: CASGLGRQETQYF

D: NA
V: TRBV18
J: TRBJ1-5
DNA: TGTGCCAGCTCACCAGGGCAGAGCAATCAGCCCCAGCATTTT
CDR3: CASSPGQSNQPQHF

D: TRBD1
V: TRBV6-6
J: TRBJ2-7
DNA: TGTGCCAGCAGTATTCTCCCGGGACAGGGGCACTACGAGCAGTACTTC
CDR3: CASSILPGQGHYEQYF

D: NA
V: TRBV4-1
J: TRBJ2-2
DNA: TGCGCCACCCACCCCGGTACTTTTTCCACCGGGGAGCTGTTTTTT
CDR3: CATHPGTFSTGELFF

D: TRBD1
V: TRBV27
J: TRBJ2-7
DNA: TGTGCCAGCTCCGGGACAGGGGGATCCGAGCAGTACTTC
CDR3: CASSGTGGSEQYF